This T cell receptor (beta chain) emerged from a study of T cell repertoires in cytomegalovirus infection. Turning to the study itself: Public signatures in TCR beta pointed to CMV infection and matching HLA type.

This clonotype was observed a handful of times. Its antigen is currently unknown. Whole-study findings and limits: Clonotypes of TCR beta that were HLA-C-restricted and CMV-specific dominated the ex vivo response. Individuals carrying CMV plus the relevant HLA were identified by cumulative frequency of public TCR beta families.

TCRdb re-called the reads with MiXCR, one entry per CDR3 protein. The sample records 560,000 or so distinct CDR3 sequences, more than 15% being singletons. V lost 1 base to trimming and J lost 2 bases; unmatched junction nucleotides: 5. This CDR3 region has 15 residues. The V gene's germline CDR1 is MNHNS and CDR2 SASEGT. The rearrangement uses TRBV6-1 and TRBJ2-7; 7 positions match TRBD2. Material: CD8+ T cells from PBMCs. This receptor was obtained from a human donor in good health (CMV status not recorded). Some clones in this sample may be carry-over from other donors' samples. The CDR3 sequence is CASSEEPSGPYEQYF. The DNA for the CDR3 is TGTGCCAGCAGTGAAGAGCCTAGCGGCCCCTACGAGCAGTACTTC.